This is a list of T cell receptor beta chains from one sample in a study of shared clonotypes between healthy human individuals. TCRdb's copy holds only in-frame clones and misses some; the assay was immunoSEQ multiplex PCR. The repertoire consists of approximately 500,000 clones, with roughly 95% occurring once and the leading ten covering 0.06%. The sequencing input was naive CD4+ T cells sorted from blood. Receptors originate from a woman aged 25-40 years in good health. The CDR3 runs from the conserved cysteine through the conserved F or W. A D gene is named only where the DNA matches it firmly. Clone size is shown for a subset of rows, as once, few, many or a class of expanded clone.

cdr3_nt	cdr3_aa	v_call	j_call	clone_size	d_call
TGTGCCAGCAGTCCCCGGACAGGTTCCTACGAGCAGTACTTC	CASSPRTGSYEQYF	TRBV27	TRBJ2-7	-	TRBD1
TGTGCCAGTAGTATCAACGTCATAAGCTCCTACAATGAGCAGTTCTTC	CASSINVISSYNEQFF	TRBV19	TRBJ2-1	-	-
TGTGCCAGCAGTGGAGAGACCCAGTACTTC	CASSGETQYF	TRBV6-1	TRBJ2-5	-	-
TGTGCCAGCAGGAAGACAGGGGAAGGGCTAGCGGCCTACAATGAGCAGTTCTTC	CASRKTGEGLAAYNEQFF	TRBV6-4	TRBJ2-1	-	-
TGTGCCAGCAGTTTAAGGGGCCTCCCCTTCTATGGCTACACCTTC	CASSLRGLPFYGYTF	TRBV28	TRBJ1-2	-	-
TGCGCCAGCAGCTTGGTATCTGTCGCAAACACCGGGGAGCTGTTTTTT	CASSLVSVANTGELFF	TRBV5-1	TRBJ2-2	once	-
TGTGCCAGCTCACCACCTTTAGGGGCCAACGTCCTGACTTTC	CASSPPLGANVLTF	TRBV18	TRBJ2-6	once	-
TGTGCCAGCAGCTTGTGGCGCCTCTCCTACGAGCAGTACTTC	CASSLWRLSYEQYF	TRBV5-6	TRBJ2-7	once	-
TGTGCCAGCAGTGGTTACAGGGGACTGGGGTACGAGCAGTACTTC	CASSGYRGLGYEQYF	TRBV25-1	TRBJ2-7	-	-
TGTGCCAGCAGCCAGGGGGATTATGGCTACACCTTC	CASSQGDYGYTF	TRBV6-1	TRBJ1-2	-	TRBD1
TGCGCCAGCAGCTTGGGGGGGACTAACACAGATACGCAGTATTTT	CASSLGGTNTDTQYF	TRBV5-1	TRBJ2-3	-	TRBD2
TGCGCCAGCAGCTTGTGGTATTCTGGAAACACCATATATTTT	CASSLWYSGNTIYF	TRBV5-1	TRBJ1-3	-	-
TGCGCCAGCAGCCCGGCCGGGACCCCGTACGAGCAGTACTTC	CASSPAGTPYEQYF	TRBV5-1	TRBJ2-7	once	-
TGTGCCAGCAGCCCGTGGGTGCGGGAGGGCAATGAGCAGTTCTTC	CASSPWVREGNEQFF	TRBV7-2	TRBJ2-1	-	TRBD2
TGTGCCTGGAGTCACCCGCCGGGACTGCCCACAGATACGCAGTATTTT	CAWSHPPGLPTDTQYF	TRBV30	TRBJ2-3	once	-
TGTGCCAGCAGCTTAACTAGAAACACCATATATTTT	CASSLTRNTIYF	TRBV14	TRBJ1-3	-	-
TGTGCCAGCAGTACAGACAGGGTGGATAATTCACCCCTCCACTTT	CASSTDRVDNSPLHF	TRBV27	TRBJ1-6	-	TRBD1
TGTGCCAGCAGTCGCCCACAGGGGATAGGAGAGACCCAGTACTTC	CASSRPQGIGETQYF	TRBV28	TRBJ2-5	once	TRBD1
TGCAGCGCACCGGACAGGGGATATTTCAATGAGCAGTTCTTC	CSAPDRGYFNEQFF	TRBV29-1	TRBJ2-1	-	TRBD1
TGTGCCAGCAGTGAAAGCCCCCGGGGGGCGGAGACCCAGTACTTC	CASSESPRGAETQYF	TRBV2	TRBJ2-5	-	-
TGTGCCAGCAGTTTTAAACGGGGACGCACAGATACGCAGTATTTT	CASSFKRGRTDTQYF	TRBV28	TRBJ2-3	-	-